Detailed here is one T cell receptor (beta chain). Its antigen is not identified. The entry originates in a study of cytomegalovirus exposure and HLA in healthy donors. Whole-study context: A subsequent analysis stated that the 120 or so validation repertoires were run on the same platform as the roughly 710 first-cohort repertoires.

This table comes from immunoSEQ multiplex PCR, and its TCRdb copy is limited to in-frame clones, with some not included. The table includes about 310,000 clones, approximately 91% detected once. Trimming removed 0 bases from V and 2 bases from J; junction bases left unmatched: 3. This CDR3 is 16 amino acids long. CDR1 SGHRS and CDR2 YFSETQ come from the germline V gene. General study results and limits: Subsequent analysis showed first-cohort TCR clusters tending to co-occur in more than 90 validation repertoires.

The source of this sequence is a young man in good health and CMV-seronegative. Sequenced sample: PBMCs. The chain joins TRBV5-1 to TRBJ1-1, with 11 bases matching TRBD1. The CDR3, as DNA: TGCGCCAGCAGCTTGGGGACAGGGGGCGGAAACACTGAAGCTTTCTTT. Its protein product is CASSLGTGGGNTEAFF.